These 8 T cell receptor beta chains were all obtained from the same sample, sequenced in a study of CD8 T cells in Susac syndrome. An amount of RNA that ranged from roughly 0.5 to 1 ug was reverse transcribed with random hexamers. In TCRdb, the immunoSEQ multiplex PCR reads were re-called with MiXCR into one record per CDR3 protein. The table has approximately 190,000 distinct CDR3 sequences, over 90% seen once; the top ten hold around 0.16%. The material sequenced was CD8+ T cells from PBMCs. Receptor source: a human donor with Susac syndrome.

CDR3 DNA sequence: TGTGCCAGCAACCTGTTGAACACTGAAGCTTTCTTT. Translated, it gives CASNLLNTEAFF. The rearrangement links TRBV28 to TRBJ1-1; D is unresolved. Trimming shortened V by 7 bases and J by 0 bases, and 6 bases separated the two germline ends. This CDR3 comprises 12 residues. The germline gives CDR1 MDHEN, CDR2 SYDVKM.

V usage is TRBV20-1 and J usage is TRBJ1-5; a possible D gene is TRBD1 (6 bases). Trimming took off 5 bases at V and 4 bases at J, with 9 bases between the two ends. This CDR3 has 12 amino acids. CDR1 and CDR2 (germline): DFQATT, SNEGSKA (reference sequence). DNA of the CDR3: TGCAGTGCTCCGAGGGGGAATCAGCCCCAGCATTTT. This encodes CSAPRGNQPQHF.

The CDR3 nucleotides read TGCGCCAGCAGCCAAACTCCCTTGGGACAGGGGAACACTGAAGCTTTCTTT. Encoded protein: CASSQTPLGQGNTEAFF. The chain links TRBV4-1 to TRBJ1-1, with TRBD1 matching 9 bases. In germline, CDR1 is MGHRA, CDR2 YSYEKL. This CDR3 contains 17 residues. The V and J ends lost 2 bases and 1 base, in that order; junction bases with no gene match: 8.

This sequence joins TRBV4-1 and TRBJ1-2; 8 bases agree with TRBD1. This CDR3 has 13 residues. V was pared by 3 bases and J by 7 bases, with 4 bases of the junction left unmatched. Germline V lookup: CDR1 MGHRA, CDR2 YSYEKL. The CDR3 here is CASSQDRDGGYTF. CDR3 coding DNA: TGCGCCAGCAGCCAGGACAGGGATGGTGGCTACACCTTC.

The chain combines TRBV6-5 with TRBJ2-2; D is perhaps TRBD1 (5 bases). Trimming shortened V by 7 bases and J by 4 bases, and 16 bases separated the two germline ends. From germline, CDR1 is MNHEY and CDR2 SVGAGI. The CDR3 totals 15 residues. This CDR3 reads CASTKRQTFTGELFF. The CDR3 nucleotides are TGTGCCAGCACCAAAAGACAGACCTTCACCGGGGAGCTGTTTTTT.

The V and J genes are TRBV18 and TRBJ2-6, with D unclear. Trimming removed 6 bases from V and 0 bases from J, with 9 bases in between. The germline V gene has CDR1 KGHSH and CDR2 LQKENI. The CDR3 sequence is 15 residues long. Written as DNA, the CDR3 is TGTGCCAGCTCGCCCGAGGTCTCTGGGGCCAACGTCCTGACTTTC. Translation: CASSPEVSGANVLTF.

The gene calls are TRBV9 and TRBJ2-3; 7 bases line up with TRBD1. Germline CDR1 is SGDLS and CDR2 is YYNGEE. CDR3 length: 14 amino acids. V trimming: 3 bases; J trimming: 3 bases; junction bases outside the gene matches: 4. The CDR3 DNA reads as TGTGCCAGCAGCGATAAACAGGGGACAGATACGCAGTATTTT. This translates into CASSDKQGTDTQYF.

The genes are TRBV7-2 and TRBJ2-2; D remains ambiguous. The germline V and J ends were trimmed by 1 base and 7 bases, with 7 bases remaining between them. CDR1 and CDR2 (germline): SGHTA, FQGNSA. CDR3 length equals 13 residues. CDR3 in DNA: TGTGCCAGCAGCTTAGGACTCTTCGGGGAGCTGTTTTTT. Translation gives CASSLGLFGELFF.